This record concerns one T cell receptor (beta chain) sequence. Its cognate antigen is unknown. The V and J ends lost 3 bases and 5 bases respectively, with 11 bases between them. CDR3 length: 13 amino acids. The V gene's germline CDR1 is KGHSH and CDR2 LQKENI. This record belongs to a study of PD-L1 blockade in urothelial cancer. Across the whole study: Median T cell yield from blood was over 130,000.

Study-level results: Larger 3-week expansion of tumor-associated blood clones was seen in durable-benefit patients. Better survival was predicted when blood TCR clonality before treatment fell below the median.

Sequenced by immunoSEQ multiplex PCR; TCRdb stores in-frame clones only, minus some. The sample shows over 35,000 clones, about nine tenths of them seen only once. Stated time point: pretreatment peripheral blood. Each patient contributed between 1 and 8 total time points of blood mononuclear cells, pretreatment and during treatment. The TCR originated in a woman aged 55-75 years with urothelial cancer. J is TRBJ2-7 and V is TRBV18, with a weak D call TRBD2 (6 bases). Material: PBMCs, obtained around atezolizumab (anti-PD-L1) treatment. The CDR3 coding sequence is TGTGCCAGCTCACCGCAGGGAGGCGACGAGCAGTACTTC. It is translated as CASSPQGGDEQYF.